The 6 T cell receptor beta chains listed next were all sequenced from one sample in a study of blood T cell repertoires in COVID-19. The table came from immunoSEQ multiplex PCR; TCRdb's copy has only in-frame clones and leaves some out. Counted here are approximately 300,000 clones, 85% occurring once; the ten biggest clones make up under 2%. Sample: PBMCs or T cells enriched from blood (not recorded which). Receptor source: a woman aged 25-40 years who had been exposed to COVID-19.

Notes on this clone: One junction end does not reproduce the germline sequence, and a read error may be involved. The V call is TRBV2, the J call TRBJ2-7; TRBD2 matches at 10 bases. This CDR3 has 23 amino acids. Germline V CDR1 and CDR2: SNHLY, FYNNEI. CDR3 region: CARSEDQPLPRDRITSGIAEQYF. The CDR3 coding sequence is TGTGCCAGGAGTGAGGACCAGCCCCTCCCCCGGGACAGAATTACTAGCGGGATAGCCGAGCAGTACTTC.

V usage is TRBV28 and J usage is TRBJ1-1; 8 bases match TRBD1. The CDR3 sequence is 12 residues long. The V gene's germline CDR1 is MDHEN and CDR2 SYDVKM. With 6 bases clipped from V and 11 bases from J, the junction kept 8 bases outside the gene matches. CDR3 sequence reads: CASSLDRDEAFF. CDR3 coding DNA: TGTGCCAGCAGCTTGGACAGGGATGAGGCTTTCTTT.

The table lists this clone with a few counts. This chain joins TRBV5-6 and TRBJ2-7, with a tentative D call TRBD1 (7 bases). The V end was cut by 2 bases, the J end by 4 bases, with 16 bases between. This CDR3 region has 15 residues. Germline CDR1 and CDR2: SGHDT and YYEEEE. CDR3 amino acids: CASSLIRGVKYEQYF. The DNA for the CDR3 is TGTGCCAGCAGCTTAATCAGGGGGGTAAAATACGAGCAGTACTTC.

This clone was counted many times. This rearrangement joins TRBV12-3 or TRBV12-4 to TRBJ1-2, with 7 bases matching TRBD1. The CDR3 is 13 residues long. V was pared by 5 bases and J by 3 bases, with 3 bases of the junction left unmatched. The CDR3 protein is CASSPDRDYGYTF. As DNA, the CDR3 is TGTGCCAGCAGTCCCGACAGGGACTATGGCTACACCTTC.

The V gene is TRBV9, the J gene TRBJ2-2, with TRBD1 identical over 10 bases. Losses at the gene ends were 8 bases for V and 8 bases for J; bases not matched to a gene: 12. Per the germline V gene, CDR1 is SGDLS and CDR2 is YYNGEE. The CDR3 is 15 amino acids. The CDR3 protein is CARRAGTGASGELFF. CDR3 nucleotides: TGTGCCAGACGAGCCGGGACAGGGGCGTCAGGGGAGCTGTTTTTT.

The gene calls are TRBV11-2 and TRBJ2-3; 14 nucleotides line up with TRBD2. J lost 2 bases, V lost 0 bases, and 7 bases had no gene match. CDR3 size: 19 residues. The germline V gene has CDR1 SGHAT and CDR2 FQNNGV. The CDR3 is CASSLEGLAGVSPTDTQYF. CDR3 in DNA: TGTGCCAGCAGCTTAGAGGGACTAGCGGGAGTTTCCCCCACAGATACGCAGTATTTT.